These 12 T cell receptor beta chains came from one sample sequenced in a study of CD8+ T cells in alopecia areata. Sequencing relied on a cDNA template that was reverse transcribed from extracted RNA. Sequenced by immunoSEQ multiplex PCR; TCRdb stores in-frame clones only, minus some. The sample lists about 150,000 clones; about 53% were seen once. Specimen: CD8+ T cells sorted from blood, collected at week 0. The receptor source for this set is a human donor with alopecia areata.

The CDR3 sequence: CASSYSTRGSGELFF. CDR3 DNA: TGTGCCAGCAGTTACTCGACAAGAGGGTCCGGGGAGCTGTTTTTT. The chain uses TRBV6-5 and TRBJ2-2; TRBD2 is a possible D gene (5 bases). Germline V CDR1 and CDR2: MNHEY, SVGAGI. The V end was cut by 0 bases, the J end by 6 bases, with 11 bases between. This CDR3 spans 15 amino acids.

The J gene is TRBJ2-3, the V gene TRBV29-1; tentative D call: TRBD2 (7 bases). CDR1 and CDR2 (germline): SQVTM, ANQGSEA. This CDR3 is 14 amino acids long. V dropped 5 bases and J dropped 3 bases, with 15 bases sitting between them. Here the CDR3 reads CSVLRGGQTDTQYF. In DNA, the CDR3 is TGCAGCGTTTTGAGGGGGGGGCAAACAGATACGCAGTATTTT.

This clone was observed a handful of times. The chain has TRBV27 and TRBJ1-2; TRBD1 agrees at 7 bases. Per germline, CDR1 MNHEY and CDR2 SMNVEV (reference sequence). Germline trimming cut 6 bases from V and 2 bases from J; bases unmatched to any gene: 6. This CDR3 is built from 14 residues. CDR3: CASSPTGLNYGYTF. The CDR3, as DNA: TGTGCCAGCAGCCCGACAGGGTTGAACTATGGCTACACCTTC.

V and J are TRBV5-1 and TRBJ1-5; D gene unclear. This CDR3 has 13 residues. Germline V gene data show CDR1 as SGHRS and CDR2 as YFSETQ. V lost 1 base and J lost 3, with 5 bases in between. CDR3 sequence reads: CASSLTFNQPQHF. The CDR3 DNA follows: TGCGCCAGCAGCTTGACCTTCAATCAGCCCCAGCATTTT.

Comment on this clone: Other DNA sequences in this specimen translate into the identical CDR3. This chain uses TRBV30 with TRBJ2-1, with D unresolved. The CDR3 runs 11 residues. With 1 base removed from V and 7 bases from J, the gap between germline ends came to 5 bases. Germline V gene data show CDR1 as GTSNPN and CDR2 as SVGIG (reference sequence). The CDR3 sequence: CAWSGGNEQFF. The CDR3 DNA sequence: TGTGCCTGGAGTGGGGGAAATGAGCAGTTCTTC.

This clone has a handful of counts. The V gene is TRBV29-1, the J gene TRBJ1-1, with D possibly being TRBD1 (5 bases). The CDR3 has 12 residues. Germline V lookup: CDR1 SQVTM, CDR2 ANQGSEA. Trimming took 6 bases from V and 6 from J, leaving 14 bases between them. In DNA form, the CDR3 reads TGCAGCGTCCCCGACAGAAACTCTGAAGCTTTCTTT. Protein: CSVPDRNSEAFF.

The V call is TRBV25-1, the J call TRBJ1-1, with 7 bases lining up with TRBD1. J was trimmed by 4 bases and V by 8 bases; bases with no gene match: 4. Germline V gene lookup returns CDR1 MGHDK and CDR2 SYGVNS. The CDR3 runs 12 residues. CDR3 in DNA: TGTGCCAGCGGGCAGGGGGGCACTGAAGCTTTCTTT. It codes for CASGQGGTEAFF.

This clone came up a few times. The V and J genes are TRBV6-5 and TRBJ2-1; 11 nucleotides line up with TRBD2. The V gene's germline CDR1 is MNHEY and CDR2 SVGAGI. Germline trimming cut 6 bases from V and 7 bases from J; bases unmatched to any gene: 8. The CDR3 loop spans 15 amino acids. The CDR3 nucleotides are TGTGCCAGCAGCCCCGGGACTAGCGGAAGAAATGAGCAGTTCTTC. It yields the protein CASSPGTSGRNEQFF.

This clone was detected only a few times. This chain joins TRBV29-1 and TRBJ2-7; a weak D match, TRBD1 (6 bases). The CDR3 has 13 amino acids. The V end was cut by 6 bases, the J end by 2 bases, with 14 bases between. Germline CDR1 SQVTM, CDR2 ANQGSEA. The CDR3: CSVTWAGAYEQYF. The CDR3 coding sequence is TGCAGCGTCACTTGGGCAGGGGCCTACGAGCAGTACTTC.

This clone is judged medium-sized. V usage is TRBV6-1 and J usage is TRBJ1-1, with TRBD1 as a possible D gene (6 bases). This CDR3 comprises 13 residues. Deletions cut 8 bases from V and 6 bases from J, with 16 bases between. Per the germline V gene, CDR1 is MNHNS and CDR2 is SASEGT. CDR3 bases: TGTGCCAGCGTTGGGACATCGCTTTCTGAAGCTTTCTTT. Translating gives CASVGTSLSEAFF.

The chain combines TRBV6-5 with TRBJ2-5; TRBD1 agrees at 10 bases. This CDR3 comprises 15 residues. Germline trimming cut 5 bases from V and 5 bases from J; bases unmatched to any gene: 8. Germline values: CDR1 MNHEY, CDR2 SVGAGI. CDR3 in DNA: TGTGCCAGCAGTCCAGGGACAGGGGTGTCGGAGACCCAGTACTTC. This encodes CASSPGTGVSETQYF.

V and J are TRBV29-1 and TRBJ2-1; 8 positions agree with TRBD2. V lost 2 bases and J lost 5; bases outside the gene matches: 5. This CDR3 region has 14 residues. Germline CDR1 and CDR2: SQVTM and ANQGSEA. DNA of the CDR3: TGCAGCGTTGAAACCCGGGGGGGAAACAATGAGCAGTTCTTC. This codes for CSVETRGGNNEQFF.